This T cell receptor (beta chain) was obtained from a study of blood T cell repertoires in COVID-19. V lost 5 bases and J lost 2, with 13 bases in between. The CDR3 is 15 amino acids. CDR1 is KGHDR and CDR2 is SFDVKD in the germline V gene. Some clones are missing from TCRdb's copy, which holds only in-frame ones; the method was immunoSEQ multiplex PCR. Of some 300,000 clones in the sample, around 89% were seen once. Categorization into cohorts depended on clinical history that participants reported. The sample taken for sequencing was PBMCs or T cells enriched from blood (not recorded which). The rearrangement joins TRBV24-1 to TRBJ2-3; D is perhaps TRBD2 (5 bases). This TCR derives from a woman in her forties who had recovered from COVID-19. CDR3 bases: TGTGCCACCAGTGCTCCTAGGACTTCCACAGATACGCAGTATTTT. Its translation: CATSAPRTSTDTQYF.